The entry below gives a single T cell receptor beta chain sequence along with its context. TCRdb's table, derived via immunoSEQ multiplex PCR, lists solely in-frame clones and lacks some. The profile shows roughly 250,000 clones, approximately 85% of them singletons. Between the trimmed V and J ends, which lost 3 bases and 5 bases, there was a span of 14 bases. Germline V gene sequence: CDR1 MNHEY, CDR2 SMNVEV (reference sequence). The CDR3 totals 14 residues. Recruits, aged 18 to 89 years, lived in 24 US areas. Which cohort a participant joined came from the clinical history participants gave. This specimen comes from a study of blood T cell repertoires in COVID-19.

Specimen: PBMCs or T cells enriched from blood (not recorded which). This receptor was obtained from a woman aged 25-40 years who had recovered from COVID-19. The chain has TRBV27 and TRBJ2-7, with D possibly matching TRBD1 (6 bases). The CDR3 sequence is CASSLMGTTNEQYF. In DNA, the CDR3 is TGTGCCAGCAGTTTGATGGGGACAACCAACGAGCAGTACTTC.